The 11 T cell receptor beta chains given below trace back to one sample, sequenced in a study of T cell clonality in common variable immunodeficiency. Measured with immunoSEQ multiplex PCR; TCRdb has only the in-frame clones, and not every one. The table lists 52,000 or so clones, with no singletons. The source material was peripheral blood mononuclear cells. The receptors derive from a person aged 18-69 years in good health.

This clone occurred a few times. The read finishes 3 residues shy of the CDR3 end, and the germline J gene is used to complete it. This chain connects TRBV2 to TRBJ1-6; 9 bases line up with TRBD1. Germline V CDR1 and CDR2: SNHLY, FYNNEI. The V segment lost 5 bases and the J segment 7 bases; nucleotides outside the gene matches: 3. The CDR3 runs 14 residues. This chain's CDR3 is CASSYDRGNSPLHF. The sequenced part of the CDR3 DNA is TGTGCCAGCAGTTACGACAGGGGGAATTCACCC.

This clone was found many times. The read terminates 3 residues ahead of where the CDR3 ends, so the germline J gene completes it. The V and J genes are TRBV19 and TRBJ2-5; 12 bases match TRBD1. Germline V gene lookup returns CDR1 LNHDA and CDR2 SQIVND (reference sequence). The V segment lost 5 bases and the J segment 5 bases; nucleotides outside the gene matches: 12. The CDR3 covers 17 residues. Here the CDR3 reads CASSSIRDRGRRETQYF. Partial CDR3 DNA: TGTGCCAGTAGTTCAATCCGGGACAGGGGGCGCAGGGAGACC. Drawing the rest from reference TRBV19 and TRBJ2-5, the complete variable domain is DGGITQSPKYLFRKEGQNVTLSCEQNLNHDAMYWYRQDPGQGLRLIYYSQIVNDFQKGDIAEGYSVSREKKESFPLTVTSAQKNPTAFYLCASSSIRDRGRRETQYFGPGTRLLVL.

This clone has at least ten counts. The CDR3 region is CASNPTGLTGYTF. CDR3 DNA (partial): TGTGCCAGCAATCCAACAGGGTTGACGGGC. The rearrangement joins TRBV7-9 to TRBJ1-2, with D possibly being TRBD1 (6 bases). The CDR3 end falls 3 residues outside the read, so it is completed with the germline J gene. The CDR3 loop spans 13 amino acids. CDR1 and CDR2 from the germline V gene are SEHNR and FQNEAQ (reference sequence).

There are many counts of this clone. The DNA ends 3 residues before the CDR3 does, and the rest of the CDR3 is filled in from the germline J gene. This chain links TRBV20-1 with TRBJ2-2, with D maybe TRBD1 (6 bases). CDR3 length: 16 amino acids. Germline assignment: CDR1 DFQATT and CDR2 SNEGSKA (reference sequence). CDR3 DNA, as far as it was read: TGCAGTGTCTTGGGGACGGCAGGGGTCTATAATTCACCG. It codes for CSVLGTAGVYNSP. The full CDR3 is CSVLGTAGVYNSPLFF.

This clone was counted at least ten times. The read halts 3 residues ahead of the CDR3 end, with the missing end drawn from the germline J gene. V and J are TRBV10-2 and TRBJ2-1; D is perhaps TRBD2 (6 bases). V was clipped by 2 bases and J by 6 bases, with 14 bases between them. Germline-derived CDR1 and CDR2 are WSHSY and SAAADI. The CDR3 has 15 amino acids. The CDR3 here is CASSEESSVLNEQFF. CDR3 bases read: TGCGCCAGCAGTGAGGAGTCTAGCGTTCTCAATGAG.

Many counts were recorded for this clone. Other DNA sequences within the sample encode an identical CDR3. The CDR3 here is CAWRAGLIPGNTIYF. The DNA read from the CDR3 is TGTGCCTGGAGAGCGGGCCTGATCCCTGGAAACACC. The V and J genes are TRBV30 and TRBJ1-3; D unresolved. The read comes to an end 3 residues before the CDR3 does, leaving the germline J gene to fill in the end. The CDR3 is made up of 15 amino acids. The V gene lost 3 bases and the J gene lost 2 bases, with 14 bases spanning the gap. CDR1 and CDR2 (germline): GTSNPN, SVGIG (reference sequence).

This clone was counted many times. The CDR3 is cut off 3 residues early in the read; its end comes from the germline J gene. V and J are TRBV7-9 and TRBJ1-2, with a possible D match to TRBD1 (5 bases). Per the germline V gene, CDR1 is SEHNR and CDR2 is FQNEAQ (reference sequence). CDR3 size: 12 residues. V was trimmed by 3 bases and J by 7 bases, leaving 9 bases between them. CDR3 bases read: TGTGCCAGCAGCTTTCAGGGTGGTGGC. The encoded protein is CASSFQGGG. The whole CDR3 sequence reads CASSFQGGGYTF.

This clone has a count of ten or more. The CDR3 goes on 3 residues after the read ends, and that part is filled in from the germline J gene. V is TRBV5-6 and J is TRBJ1-2; perhaps TRBD1 as D (5 bases). Germline lookup yields CDR1 SGHDT and CDR2 YYEEEE. This CDR3 region has 14 residues. The sequenced CDR3 bases are TGTGCCAGCAGACCCAGGGCAGCCTCTTCTAGG. Its protein is CASRPRAASSR. The full CDR3 sequence reads CASRPRAASSRYTF. The whole variable domain, filled in from reference TRBV5-6 and TRBJ1-2, reads DAGVTQSPTHLIKTRGQQVTLRCSPKSGHDTVSWYQQALGQGPQFIFQYYEEEERQRGNFPDRFSGHQFPNYSSELNVNALLLGDSALYLCASRPRAASSRYTFGSGTRLTVV.

This clone appeared many times. The CDR3 goes on 3 residues after the read ends, and that part is filled in from the germline J gene. The genes are TRBV7-6 and TRBJ1-2; 8 bases line up with TRBD1. The germline gives CDR1 SGHVS, CDR2 FNYEAQ. This CDR3 spans 16 amino acids. The CDR3 spells CASSSQTRTGRQGYTF. The sequenced part of the CDR3 DNA is TGTGCCAGCAGCTCACAAACCCGGACAGGGAGACAAGGC.

The table lists this clone with many counts. The CDR3 goes on 3 residues after the read ends, and that part is filled in from the germline J gene. V is TRBV19 and J is TRBJ2-5, with 7 bases matching TRBD1. Losses at the gene ends were 0 bases for V and 5 bases for J; bases not matched to a gene: 6. The CDR3 covers 15 residues. Germline assignment: CDR1 LNHDA and CDR2 SQIVND (reference sequence). The CDR3 bases that were read are TGTGCCAGTAGTATAGAATCAACAGGGGTGGAGACC. It yields the protein CASSIESTGVET. The full CDR3 protein reads CASSIESTGVETQYF.

This clone has ten or more counts. The read ends 3 residues before the CDR3 terminus; that terminus is restored from the germline J gene. This chain links TRBV19 with TRBJ2-3; TRBD1 aligns across 10 bases. The germline V gene has CDR1 LNHDA and CDR2 SQIVND (reference sequence). The CDR3 spans 18 residues. V lost 5 bases and J lost 5; bases outside the gene matches: 16. CDR3 DNA, as far as it was read: TGTGCCAGTAGTCCCCAACTCTACCGGACAGGGGGAATAGATACG. Protein: CASSPQLYRTGGIDT. The CDR3 in full is CASSPQLYRTGGIDTQYF.